One and the same sample provided the 8 T cell receptor beta chains below, sequenced in a study of Graves' ophthalmopathy and Graves' hyperthyroidism. Transcripts of RNA were the source for amplifying TCR beta CDR3 regions. Second-round multiplex PCR came after first-round RT-PCR with HTBI primers. MiXCR was run by TCRdb on the multiplex PCR reads, yielding one entry per CDR3 protein. The profile covers more than 550,000 distinct CDR3 sequences, with over 40% appearing a single time and 2.5% to 3.5% taken by the ten largest. Material: peripheral blood. The receptor set was obtained from an adult man with Graves' ophthalmopathy.

A few counts support this clonotype. The chain couples TRBV5-1 to TRBJ2-7; TRBD2 agrees at 11 bases. Germline V gene lookup returns CDR1 SGHRS and CDR2 YFSETQ. CDR3 size: 16 residues. V dropped 3 bases and J dropped 0; count of bases not matched to a gene: 5. The CDR3 sequence: CASSSTSGGVSYEQYF. DNA of the CDR3: TGCGCCAGCAGCTCCACTAGCGGGGGCGTCTCCTACGAGCAGTACTTC.

This clonotype was seen repeatedly, ten times or more. V and J are TRBV20-1 and TRBJ2-7; TRBD1 matches at 10 bases. The CDR3 has 13 amino acids. Germline CDR1 and CDR2: DFQATT and SNEGSKA (reference sequence). The ends lost 6 bases at V and 9 bases at J; junction bases unmatched: 11. For the CDR3, the DNA is TGCAGTGCAGGACAGGGGGGATTTCGGGGGCAGTACTTC. Translating gives CSAGQGGFRGQYF.

This clonotype was counted a few times. This sequence joins TRBV6-4 and TRBJ2-2; 10 positions match TRBD1. The length of the CDR3 is 16 residues. The ends lost 4 bases at V and 3 bases at J; junction bases unmatched: 5. CDR1 and CDR2 (germline): MRHNA, SNTAGT. Written as DNA, the CDR3 is TGTGCCAGCAGTGGTACCGGGACAGGGGACACCGGGGAGCTGTTTTTT. Translated: CASSGTGTGDTGELFF.

J is TRBJ1-2 and V is TRBV19, with 7 bases matching TRBD1. CDR1 and CDR2 from the germline V gene are LNHDA and SQIVND (reference sequence). The CDR3 is made up of 13 amino acids. V dropped 9 bases and J dropped 5; count of bases not matched to a gene: 9. Written as DNA, the CDR3 is TGTGCCAGCCGGGGAGGGACAGATTATGGCTACACCTTC. Its protein product is CASRGGTDYGYTF.

Comments on this clonotype: One base away lies a much larger clone, so this may be a sequencing read error. The chain's CDR3 is CASSAGGSSYNSPLHF. In nucleotides, the CDR3 is TGTGCCAGCAGCGCGGGGGGGAGCTCCTATAATTCACCCCTCCACTTT. The chain is built from TRBV25-1 and TRBJ1-6; possibly TRBD1 for D (5 bases). The germline V gene encodes CDR1 MGHDK and CDR2 SYGVNS. The CDR3 contains 16 residues. V lost 6 bases, J lost 0 bases, and 12 bases lay in between.

This clonotype was seen many times. The V gene is TRBV29-1, the J gene TRBJ1-5, with TRBD1 matching 8 bases. The CDR3 totals 14 residues. The junction had 5 bases not matched to a gene; V was cut back by 4 bases and J by 3 bases. Looked up from germline, CDR1 is SQVTM and CDR2 is ANQGSEA. CDR3 in amino acids: CSVADREPNQPQHF. Here the CDR3 DNA reads TGCAGCGTTGCGGACAGGGAGCCCAATCAGCCCCAGCATTTT. Based on the CDR3 plus reference TRBV29-1 and TRBJ1-5, the full variable domain is SAVISQKPSRDICQRGTSLTIQCQVDSQVTMMFWYRQQPGQSLTLIATANQGSEATYESGFVIDKFPISRPNLTFSTLTVSNMSPEDSSIYLCSVADREPNQPQHFGDGTRLSIL.

The rearrangement joins TRBV29-1 to TRBJ1-2; D gene uncertain. This CDR3 spans 13 amino acids. Looked up from germline, CDR1 is SQVTM and CDR2 is ANQGSEA. V was trimmed by 3 bases and J by 7 bases, leaving 15 bases between them. The CDR3 here is CSVDLRVPCGYTF. Here the CDR3 DNA reads TGCAGCGTTGATCTAAGGGTTCCCTGTGGCTACACCTTC.

This clonotype was seen more than once but under ten times. The V call is TRBV5-8, the J call TRBJ1-2; perhaps TRBD1 as D (5 bases). The CDR3 spans 14 residues. Germline CDR1 reads SGHTS; CDR2 reads YDEGEE. V dropped 4 bases and J dropped 1 base, with 11 bases sitting between them. DNA for the CDR3: TGTGCCAGCAGCCAGGGATCCAATAACTATGGCTACACCTTC. Translated: CASSQGSNNYGYTF.